This passage covers 14 T cell receptor beta chains from one sample sequenced in a study of blood T cells in healthy people across ages. A second PCR of about 7 to 12 cycles used a sample-barcoded 5' primer and a J-beta primer mix. TCRdb fed the 5' RACE reads into MiXCR, producing one record per CDR3 protein. The sample records about 680,000 distinct CDR3 sequences, 45% to 50% being singletons. The specimen sequenced was blood. These receptors were taken from a woman between 55 and 75 years old in good health.

The chain combines TRBV7-9 with TRBJ1-5; D unclear. Germline values: CDR1 SEHNR, CDR2 FQNEAQ (reference sequence). The CDR3 sequence is 15 residues long. Trimming took off 1 base at V and 3 bases at J, with 10 bases between the two ends. In DNA, the CDR3 is TGTGCCAGCAGCTTAGGGCGAGGATACAATCAGCCCCAGCATTTT. Translation: CASSLGRGYNQPQHF. Full variable domain (missing parts from reference TRBV7-9 and TRBJ1-5): DTGVSQNPRHKITKRGQNVTFRCDPISEHNRLYWYRQTLGQGPEFLTYFQNEAQLEKSRLLSDRFSAERPKGSFSTLEIQRTEQGDSAMYLCASSLGRGYNQPQHFGDGTRLSIL.

This clonotype has a handful of counts. This chain connects TRBV11-1 to TRBJ1-1; 8 positions agree with TRBD1. The length of the CDR3 is 13 residues. Trimming removed 5 bases from V and 11 bases from J; junction bases left unmatched: 10. Germline V gene lookup returns CDR1 SGHAT and CDR2 FQDESV (reference sequence). This CDR3 is CASSVDRGRLAFF. The CDR3 DNA follows: TGTGCCAGCAGCGTCGACAGGGGAAGGTTGGCTTTCTTT.

This clonotype appeared many times. The CDR3 is CASSYYREQYF. DNA for the CDR3: TGTGCCAGCAGTTACTACCGGGAGCAGTACTTC. V usage is TRBV6-2 or TRBV6-3 and J usage is TRBJ2-5, with D possibly TRBD2 on 6 matching bases. Per germline, CDR1 MNHEY and CDR2 SVGEGT. This CDR3 is built from 11 residues. The V end was cut by 1 base, the J end by 11 bases, with 8 bases between.

The rearrangement uses TRBV28 and TRBJ2-3; TRBD1 matches 9 bases. Germline loops: CDR1 MDHEN, CDR2 SYDVKM. This CDR3 region has 15 residues. Germline trimming cut 5 bases from V and 5 bases from J; bases unmatched to any gene: 8. The CDR3 sequence is CASSGYRGLLDTQYF. Written as DNA, the CDR3 is TGTGCCAGCAGTGGCTACAGGGGGCTTCTAGATACGCAGTATTTT.

V usage is TRBV29-1 and J usage is TRBJ2-4; D is uncertain. The CDR3 is made up of 13 amino acids. Germline V gives CDR1 SQVTM, CDR2 ANQGSEA. With 5 bases removed from V and 0 bases from J, the gap between germline ends came to 8 bases. The CDR3 sequence is CSVKEIAKNIQYF. Here the CDR3 DNA reads TGCAGCGTTAAGGAAATAGCCAAAAACATTCAGTACTTC.

The chain joins TRBV5-4 to TRBJ2-3; D remains ambiguous. Trimming shortened V by 0 bases and J by 5 bases, and 13 bases separated the two germline ends. The germline gives CDR1 SGHNT, CDR2 YYREEE (reference sequence). The CDR3 is 15 residues long. CDR3 in amino acids: CASSLAGPRVDTQYF. The DNA for the CDR3 is TGTGCCAGCAGCTTGGCGGGCCCCCGGGTAGATACGCAGTATTTT. The variable domain in full, with the rest retrieved from reference TRBV5-4 and TRBJ2-3, is ETGVTQSPTHLIKTRGQQVTLRCSSQSGHNTVSWYQQALGQGPQFIFQYYREEENGRGNFPPRFSGLQFPNYSSELNVNALELDDSALYLCASSLAGPRVDTQYFGPGTRLTVL.

Only one count was recorded for this clonotype. The chain carries TRBV20-1 and TRBJ2-3; D remains ambiguous. The germline V gene has CDR1 DFQATT and CDR2 SNEGSKA (reference sequence). The CDR3 is 11 residues long. Deletions cut 3 bases from V and 6 bases from J, with 7 bases between. For the CDR3, the DNA is TGCAGTGCTAGCAAGTCGGATACGCAGTATTTT. It translates to CSASKSDTQYF.

This clonotype was picked up many times. This chain joins TRBV7-2 and TRBJ2-5, with D perhaps TRBD1 (5 bases). The V end was cut by 2 bases, the J end by 4 bases, with 14 bases between. CDR3 length: 15 amino acids. Germline CDR1 SGHTA, CDR2 FQGNSA. CDR3 region: CASSLTQGYGETQYF. The CDR3 region has the DNA TGTGCCAGCAGCTTAACCCAGGGATACGGAGAGACCCAGTACTTC.

This clonotype was observed once. The chain combines TRBV20-1 with TRBJ2-1, with 10 positions matching TRBD1. V was clipped by 6 bases and J by 8 bases; unmatched bases: 4. The CDR3 sequence is 12 residues long. CDR1 and CDR2 (germline): DFQATT, SNEGSKA (reference sequence). For the CDR3, the DNA is TGCAGTGCAGCGACAGGGGGCTATGAGCAGTTCTTC. Its translation: CSAATGGYEQFF.

This clonotype has ten or more counts. The chain employs TRBV2 and TRBJ2-3; 12 bases align to TRBD2. V trimming: 6 bases; J trimming: 3 bases; junction bases outside the gene matches: 1. The germline gives CDR1 SNHLY, CDR2 FYNNEI. This CDR3 region has 14 residues. The CDR3, as DNA: TGTGCCAGCAGGACTAGCGGGAGAACAGATACGCAGTATTTT. Translation: CASRTSGRTDTQYF.

This clonotype is a singleton in its sample. A read error may account for a junction end that differs from germline. The chain has TRBV4-3 and TRBJ2-1; 11 nucleotides line up with TRBD2. The CDR3 spans 15 residues. CDR1 is LGHNA and CDR2 is YSLEER in the germline V gene. CDR3 DNA: TGCGCCAGCAGCCTACTACTAGCGGGGGACAATGGGCAGTTCTTC. Residues: CASSLLLAGDNGQFF.

This clonotype was seen only a few times. This chain joins TRBV24-1 and TRBJ1-1, with 7 bases lining up with TRBD1. Germline V gene data show CDR1 as KGHDR and CDR2 as SFDVKD. The ends lost 9 bases at V and 1 base at J; junction bases unmatched: 10. This CDR3 region has 15 residues. CDR3 coding DNA: TGTGCCACCTACAAAGGGGGCAGCCAGAACACTGAAGCTTTCTTT. Its translation is CATYKGGSQNTEAFF.

V gene TRBV29-1 combines with J gene TRBJ2-5; D not certain. V was trimmed by 6 bases and J by 11 bases, leaving 31 bases between them. Germline lookup yields CDR1 SQVTM and CDR2 ANQGSEA. CDR3 size: 16 residues. DNA of the CDR3: TGCAGCGTGCCCCCGGACCCCAAGCCCTACTACAATGAGCAGTACTTC. This sequence encodes CSVPPDPKPYYNEQYF.

The chain employs TRBV30 and TRBJ1-2; D gene uncertain. The ends were cut back, 1 base at V and 12 bases at J, with 15 bases in the middle. This CDR3 region has 12 residues. CDR1 is GTSNPN, CDR2 SVGIG, per germline (reference sequence). The chain's CDR3 is CAWSERVGKDTF. DNA of the CDR3: TGTGCCTGGAGTGAGCGGGTAGGGAAGGACACCTTC.